What follows is one TCR beta chain and its context. Per the study methods: How many nucleated cells were present was estimated from reference gene primer amplification. Profiled with immunoSEQ multiplex PCR; TCRdb holds only in-frame clones, not every one. Clone size and the V and J calls come from that table; the DNA yielded D and trimming. This sample has approximately 110,000 clones, with around 83% found just once. The sample belongs to a study of blood T cell repertoires in COVID-19. As for the study in general: Collection of acute and convalescent COVID-19 samples took place in the United States, Italy and Spain. The cDNA or gDNA used as material had been derived from T cells, B-cell-depleted T cells, or PBMCs.

The V gene lost 6 bases and the J gene lost 1 base, with 13 bases spanning the gap. In germline, CDR1 is MNHEY, CDR2 SVGAGI. The CDR3 totals 14 residues. The sequence came from a human donor in a cohort sampled during active COVID-19. The genes are TRBV6-5 and TRBJ2-7; a weak D match, TRBD1 (6 bases). Sample: peripheral blood. The CDR3 is CASSARGISYEQYF. The CDR3 DNA sequence: TGTGCCAGCAGCGCGAGGGGGATATCCTACGAGCAGTACTTC.